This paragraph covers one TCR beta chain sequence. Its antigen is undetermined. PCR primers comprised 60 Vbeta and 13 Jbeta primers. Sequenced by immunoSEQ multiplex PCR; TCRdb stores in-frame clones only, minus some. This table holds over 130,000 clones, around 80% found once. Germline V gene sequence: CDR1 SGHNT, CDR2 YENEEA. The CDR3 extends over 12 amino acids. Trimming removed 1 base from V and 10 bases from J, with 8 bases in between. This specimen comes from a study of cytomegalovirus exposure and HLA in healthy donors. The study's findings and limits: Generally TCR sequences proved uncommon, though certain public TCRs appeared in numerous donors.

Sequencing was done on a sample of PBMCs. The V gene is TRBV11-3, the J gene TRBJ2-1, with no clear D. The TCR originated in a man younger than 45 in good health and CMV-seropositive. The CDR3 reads CASSLVLSEQFF. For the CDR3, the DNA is TGTGCCAGCAGCTTAGTACTTAGCGAGCAGTTCTTC.